The 25 T cell receptor beta chains below were found in one sample sequenced in a study of blood T cell repertoires in COVID-19. The repertoire was sequenced with immunoSEQ multiplex PCR; TCRdb's copy has only in-frame clones and lacks some. Of approximately 210,000 clones listed, roughly 87% are singletons. Input material: PBMCs or T cells enriched from blood (not recorded which). These receptors all stem from a man aged 25-40 years in a cohort exposed to, infected with or recovered from COVID-19 (not recorded which).

V gene TRBV14 combines with J gene TRBJ1-2; D may be TRBD1 (6 bases). Germline assignment: CDR1 SGHDN and CDR2 FVKESK. The CDR3 consists of 13 residues. Trimming removed 6 bases from V and 2 bases from J, with 10 bases in between. CDR3 nucleotide sequence: TGTGCCAGCAGGCGGACAGTGAACTATGGCTACACCTTC. It translates to CASRRTVNYGYTF.

The chain couples TRBV27 to TRBJ2-7; 9 bases align to TRBD2. J gave up 6 bases and V 5 bases, and 29 bases lay outside the gene matches. This CDR3 is built from 21 residues. Germline loops: CDR1 MNHEY, CDR2 SMNVEV (reference sequence). The CDR3: CASSAWFIGSGSRIVLVEQYF. The DNA for the CDR3 is TGTGCCAGCAGTGCATGGTTTATAGGTAGCGGGAGCCGAATAGTACTAGTCGAGCAGTACTTC.

This chain connects TRBV27 to TRBJ2-2; a weak D match, TRBD2 (6 bases). The germline CDR1 and CDR2 sequences are MNHEY and SMNVEV (reference sequence). The CDR3 is 14 amino acids. The germline V and J ends were trimmed by 3 bases and 6 bases, with 11 bases remaining between them. The CDR3 loop reads CASSLGRRAGELFF. The CDR3 DNA follows: TGTGCCAGCAGTTTGGGCAGGAGGGCCGGGGAGCTGTTTTTT.

The chain links TRBV4-3 to TRBJ2-7; tentatively, D is TRBD2 (6 bases). Germline CDR1 LGHNA, CDR2 YSLEER. Trimming pared 2 bases from V and 5 bases from J, leaving 25 bases between. The CDR3 runs 18 residues. CDR3 protein: CASSQSPSSGGVGNEQYF. The CDR3 DNA follows: TGCGCCAGCAGCCAATCCCCGTCGTCTGGCGGGGTTGGAAACGAGCAGTACTTC.

This clone showed up just a few times. V and J are TRBV4-2 and TRBJ1-1, with unresolved D. The CDR3 loop spans 16 amino acids. The germline V gene encodes CDR1 LGHNA and CDR2 YNFKEQ. The ends were cut back, 1 base at V and 5 bases at J, with 17 bases in the middle. CDR3 in amino acids: CASSQAGSGVVTEAFF. The CDR3 nucleotides read TGTGCCAGCAGCCAAGCGGGGAGCGGGGTAGTGACTGAAGCTTTCTTT.

A single count supports this clone. The chain uses TRBV3-1 (or the pseudogene TRBV3-2) and TRBJ2-3; 7 nucleotides line up with TRBD2. Germline V CDR1 and CDR2: LGHDT, YNNKEL (reference sequence). V dropped 6 bases and J dropped 3; count of bases not matched to a gene: 15. This CDR3 is 17 amino acids long. As DNA, the CDR3 is TGTGCCAGCAGACCACGACTAGCCGGCTATGGGACAGATACGCAGTATTTT. This sequence encodes CASRPRLAGYGTDTQYF.

The chain has TRBV19 and TRBJ2-2; D is perhaps TRBD1 (6 bases). Germline values: CDR1 LNHDA, CDR2 SQIVND (reference sequence). The CDR3 spans 14 residues. Trimming removed 1 base at V and 6 bases at J, with 9 bases between. This chain's CDR3 is CASSIVAGAGELFF. DNA for the CDR3: TGTGCCAGTAGTATAGTGGCAGGGGCCGGGGAGCTGTTTTTT.

The rearrangement links TRBV7-3 to TRBJ2-1; D call uncertain. The CDR3 totals 13 residues. Trimming took 0 bases from V and 6 from J, leaving 6 bases between them. Germline V gives CDR1 SGHTA, CDR2 FQGTGA. The CDR3 region has the DNA TGTGCCAGCAGCTTAACGGTCGGCAATGAGCAGTTCTTC. It yields the protein CASSLTVGNEQFF.

Written as DNA, the CDR3 is TGTGCCAGCAGCCTTTCTCCGTTCTCTATGAGGGAGACCCAGTACTTC. Translation: CASSLSPFSMRETQYF. The chain has TRBV28 and TRBJ2-5; no clear D. Germline assignment: CDR1 MDHEN and CDR2 SYDVKM. The CDR3 length is 16 residues. Trimming stripped 6 bases from V and 5 bases from J, with 22 bases between.

The V gene is TRBV4-1, the J gene TRBJ2-7; D call uncertain. The CDR3 totals 13 residues. In germline, CDR1 is MGHRA, CDR2 YSYEKL. V dropped 3 bases and J dropped 3 bases, with 9 bases sitting between them. The chain's CDR3 is CASSQGNVYEQYF. The DNA for the CDR3 is TGCGCCAGCAGCCAGGGCAACGTCTACGAGCAGTACTTC.

The CDR3 sequence is CASSPYRESEQYF. The CDR3 bases are TGTGCCAGCAGTCCATACCGGGAGTCCGAGCAGTACTTC. The chain has TRBV27 and TRBJ2-7; D perhaps matches TRBD2 (6 bases). V was clipped by 5 bases and J by 6 bases, with 14 bases between them. Germline assignment: CDR1 MNHEY and CDR2 SMNVEV (reference sequence). CDR3 length: 13 residues.

About this clone itself: The junction shows a germline mismatch at one end, possibly a read error. The rearrangement links TRBV7-3 to TRBJ2-7; possibly TRBD1 for D (6 bases). The germline V gene encodes CDR1 SGHTA and CDR2 FQGTGA. CDR3 size: 12 residues. CDR3 sequence reads: CASSPGAYGQYF. CDR3 nucleotides: TGTGCCAGCAGTCCAGGGGCCTACGGGCAGTACTTC.

The chain combines TRBV13 with TRBJ2-7; possible D gene TRBD1, 6 bases. Germline lookup yields CDR1 PRHDT and CDR2 FYEKMQ (reference sequence). The germline V and J ends were trimmed by 2 bases and 1 base, with 9 bases remaining between them. The CDR3 runs to 14 residues. The CDR3 protein is CASSLLTGSYEQYF. The CDR3 DNA reads as TGTGCCAGCAGCTTACTAACAGGGTCCTACGAGCAGTACTTC.

The chain uses TRBV23-1 and TRBJ2-5, with 14 bases identical to TRBD2. TRBV23-1 is given ORF status, its function remaining uncertain. With V trimmed by 4 bases and J by 5 bases, 3 bases remained unmatched. There are 15 residues in the CDR3. The CDR3 region is CASSPGTSGSETQYF. The CDR3, as DNA: TGCGCCAGCAGTCCGGGGACTAGCGGGAGCGAGACCCAGTACTTC.

The chain uses TRBV3-1 (or the pseudogene TRBV3-2) and TRBJ1-4, with D uncertain. V lost 1 base to trimming and J lost 6 bases, with 12 bases between them. The CDR3 spans 15 residues. Germline loops: CDR1 LGHDT, CDR2 YNNKEL (reference sequence). The CDR3 sequence: CASSQGGWVDEKLFF. In nucleotides, the CDR3 is TGTGCCAGCAGCCAAGGAGGGTGGGTCGATGAAAAACTGTTTTTT.

This rearrangement joins TRBV5-1 to TRBJ1-5; weak D call: TRBD1 (5 bases). Germline CDR1 reads SGHRS; CDR2 reads YFSETQ. V dropped 4 bases and J dropped 4 bases, with 9 bases sitting between them. The CDR3 runs 13 residues. The CDR3 here is CASSSGGNQPQHF. The CDR3 DNA reads TGCGCCAGCAGCAGCGGGGGAAATCAGCCCCAGCATTTT.

This clone was observed a few times. The chain recombines TRBV2 with TRBJ2-3; 8 bases agree with TRBD1. Looked up from germline, CDR1 is SNHLY and CDR2 is FYNNEI. Germline trimming cut 8 bases from V and 4 bases from J; bases unmatched to any gene: 5. The CDR3 covers 13 residues. CDR3 loop: CASGQGAADTQYF. CDR3 nucleotides: TGTGCCAGCGGACAGGGCGCAGCAGATACGCAGTATTTT.

The V and J genes are TRBV10-3 and TRBJ2-5; 13 bases agree with TRBD2. The length of the CDR3 is 14 residues. V shed 10 bases and J 4 bases; nucleotides not matched to a gene: 6. From germline, CDR1 is ENHRY and CDR2 SYGVKD. CDR3 nucleotides: TGTGCCACCTCAAGGACTAGCGGGAGAGAGACCCAGTACTTC. This gives the protein CATSRTSGRETQYF.

The gene calls are TRBV29-1 and TRBJ1-2; tentatively, D is TRBD1 (6 bases). V lost 5 bases and J lost 6, with 13 bases in between. In germline, CDR1 is SQVTM, CDR2 ANQGSEA. The CDR3 runs to 12 residues. As DNA, the CDR3 is TGCAGCGTTACGCAGGGGAAGGATGGCTACACCTTC. It translates to CSVTQGKDGYTF.

The V and J genes are TRBV7-3 and TRBJ2-1; D is undetermined. This CDR3 is 13 amino acids long. In germline, CDR1 is SGHTA, CDR2 FQGTGA. V dropped 1 base and J dropped 5 bases, with 6 bases sitting between them. CDR3 in DNA: TGTGCCAGCAGCTTAAGGGCCAACAATGAGCAGTTCTTC. The encoded protein is CASSLRANNEQFF.

The V and J genes are TRBV25-1 and TRBJ2-1; 7 bases align to TRBD2. This CDR3 has 18 residues. Germline CDR1 reads MGHDK; CDR2 reads SYGVNS. With V trimmed by 4 bases and J by 0 bases, 12 bases remained unmatched. CDR3 region: CASSVSLGGEGSYNEQFF. The CDR3 coding sequence is TGTGCCAGCAGTGTTTCGCTGGGGGGGGAGGGCTCCTACAATGAGCAGTTCTTC.

This clone was counted between two and nine times. The chain joins TRBV5-8 to TRBJ1-2; 7 bases are a match to TRBD1. Looked up from germline, CDR1 is SGHTS and CDR2 is YDEGEE. The V segment lost 0 bases and the J segment 4 bases; nucleotides outside the gene matches: 3. The CDR3 is 14 amino acids. CDR3 in DNA: TGTGCCAGCAGCTTGGCCGGGACAGTCTATGGCTACACCTTC. It translates to CASSLAGTVYGYTF. Variable domain in full (rest from reference TRBV5-8 and TRBJ1-2): EAGVTQSPTHLIKTRGQQATLRCSPISGHTSVYWYQQALGLGLQFLLWYDEGEERNRGNFPPRFSGRQFPNYSSELNVNALELEDSALYLCASSLAGTVYGYTFGSGTRLTVV.

This clone was seen a handful of times. The chain is built from TRBV9 and TRBJ1-5; 8 nucleotides align to TRBD1. The CDR3 spans 15 residues. Germline CDR1 is SGDLS and CDR2 is YYNGEE. The V and J ends lost 3 bases and 0 bases, in that order; junction bases with no gene match: 2. The CDR3: CASSETGDSNQPQHF. In DNA, the CDR3 is TGTGCCAGCAGCGAGACAGGGGATAGCAATCAGCCCCAGCATTTT.

On this clone itself: Other DNA sequences in this sample translate to the same CDR3. The rearrangement joins TRBV7-2 to TRBJ2-1, with TRBD2 matching 8 bases. The V gene end was trimmed by 5 bases and the J gene end by 0 bases; junction bases not matched to a gene: 6. The CDR3 loop spans 16 amino acids. Germline CDR1 and CDR2: SGHTA and FQGNSA. The DNA of the CDR3 is TGTGCCAGCAGCCCCACCAGCGGGAGCTCCTACAATGAGCAGTTCTTC. It translates to CASSPTSGSSYNEQFF.

The gene calls are TRBV14 and TRBJ2-7; TRBD2 matches 11 bases. The V gene end was trimmed by 4 bases and the J gene end by 7 bases; junction bases not matched to a gene: 15. The CDR3 has 17 amino acids. Germline V lookup: CDR1 SGHDN, CDR2 FVKESK. The CDR3 loop is CASSPSLLAGGRSEQYF. CDR3 nucleotides: TGTGCCAGCAGCCCGAGTCTATTAGCGGGAGGGAGGAGTGAGCAGTACTTC.